This T cell receptor beta chain comes out of a study of identical twins. The table lists this clonotype with many counts. V lost 0 bases and J lost 2, with 11 bases in between. CDR3 length: 15 residues. Germline CDR1 reads LGHDT; CDR2 reads YNNKEL (reference sequence). TCRdb reprocessed the 5' RACE reads via MiXCR and lists one record per CDR3 protein. The table lists 250,000 or so distinct CDR3 sequences, around 8.8% of them singletons. These data were also reused for a study on yellow fever vaccine responses in identical twins.

The sequencing sample was made of CD8+ T cells sorted from blood. V and J are TRBV3-1 and TRBJ2-7; D is unclear. This sequence originates from a woman between 18 and 29 years old in good health. In nucleotides, the CDR3 is TGTGCCAGCAGCCAAGAGATCGTAGGGCCCTACGAGCAGTACTTC. Its protein product is CASSQEIVGPYEQYF.